The 27 T cell receptor beta chains in this list originate from one sample, sequenced in a study of early T cells in non-severe SARS-CoV-2 infection. In TCRdb, the 5' RACE reads were re-called with MiXCR into one record per CDR3 protein. The sample carries tens of thousands of distinct CDR3 sequences, around an eighth recorded once. Material for sequencing was whole blood. The receptor set was obtained from an adult who was a healthcare worker with PCR-confirmed SARS-CoV-2 infection or an uninfected control (not recorded which).

This clonotype was counted only a few times. J is TRBJ2-5 and V is TRBV6-6, with TRBD2 matching 8 bases. Trimming took 10 bases from V and 5 from J; bases not matched to a gene: 9. This CDR3 has 13 amino acids. Per the germline V gene, CDR1 is MNHNY and CDR2 is SVGAGI (reference sequence). In nucleotides, the CDR3 is TGTGCCACCCTCCCCGGCGGGGGGGAGACCCAGTACTTC. Its protein is CATLPGGGETQYF.

At least ten counts were recorded for this clonotype. The rearrangement links TRBV27 to TRBJ2-5, with D tentatively TRBD1 (8 bases). The CDR3 consists of 15 residues. The ends were cut back, 5 bases at V and 4 bases at J, with 17 bases in the middle. Looked up from germline, CDR1 is MNHEY and CDR2 is SMNVEV (reference sequence). The CDR3, as DNA: TGTGCCAGCAGTCCACAGTACAGGGGGGGAGAGACCCAGTACTTC. Protein product: CASSPQYRGGETQYF.

The gene calls are TRBV28 and TRBJ2-2; unclear D gene. Trimming stripped 3 bases from V and 6 bases from J, with 11 bases between. The CDR3 is 14 residues long. Germline CDR1 MDHEN, CDR2 SYDVKM. CDR3 in DNA: TGTGCCAGCAGTTTGAATAGGCAGCCCGGGGAGCTGTTTTTT. This gives the protein CASSLNRQPGELFF.

This clonotype came up a few times. The J gene is TRBJ2-7, the V gene TRBV19, with 9 bases lining up with TRBD1. The CDR3 contains 13 residues. With 8 bases clipped from V and 5 bases from J, the junction kept 7 bases outside the gene matches. Germline V gene data show CDR1 as LNHDA and CDR2 as SQIVND (reference sequence). CDR3 region: CASLGQGSHEQYF. DNA of the CDR3: TGTGCCAGTTTGGGACAGGGATCCCACGAGCAGTACTTC. The full variable domain, rest sourced from reference TRBV19 and TRBJ2-7, is DGGITQSPKYLFRKEGQNVTLSCEQNLNHDAMYWYRQDPGQGLRLIYYSQIVNDFQKGDIAEGYSVSREKKESFPLTVTSAQKNPTAFYLCASLGQGSHEQYFGPGTRLTVT.

This clonotype has more than one count but fewer than ten. This chain links TRBV29-1 with TRBJ2-3; unclear D gene. The V end lost 0 bases, the J end lost 2 bases, and 6 bases lay between the germline ends. The CDR3 contains 13 residues. Germline loops: CDR1 SQVTM, CDR2 ANQGSEA. Here the CDR3 reads CSVEDPFTDTQYF. DNA for the CDR3: TGCAGCGTTGAAGATCCCTTCACAGATACGCAGTATTTT.

With respect to this clonotype: Its ends do not fully match the called genes, so a read error is possible. V is TRBV11-2 and J is TRBJ2-7; no clear D gene. The CDR3 totals 13 residues. CDR1 SGHAT and CDR2 FQNNGV come from the germline V gene. The CDR3 nucleotides are TGTGCCAGCAGCTTAGGGTTAGGCTACGAGCAGAACTTC. This codes for CASSLGLGYEQNF.

This clonotype showed up just a few times. The chain combines TRBV24-1 with TRBJ1-2, with D possibly being TRBD1 (6 bases). CDR1 and CDR2 from the germline V gene are KGHDR and SFDVKD. Trimming pared 4 bases from V and 1 base from J, leaving 12 bases between. The CDR3 runs to 15 residues. CDR3 nucleotide sequence: TGTGCCACCAGTGACCGCGGACAGTTTAACTATGGCTACACCTTC. Translating it yields CATSDRGQFNYGYTF.

The chain links TRBV12-3 or TRBV12-4 to TRBJ2-1, with 7 bases fitting TRBD2. CDR3 length: 13 residues. V was clipped by 5 bases and J by 15 bases; unmatched bases: 13. CDR3 sequence reads: CASSTPRTRVAFF. The CDR3 DNA is TGTGCCAGCAGTACTCCCCGGACTAGAGTGGCGTTCTTC.

This clonotype appeared many times. This rearrangement joins TRBV4-3 to TRBJ2-3; 11 bases fit TRBD2. The CDR3 sequence is 16 residues long. Germline V gives CDR1 LGHNA, CDR2 YSLEER. Trimming removed 4 bases from V and 1 base from J; junction bases left unmatched: 4. In nucleotides, the CDR3 is TGCGCCAGCAGCCCGACGACTAGCGGGGGCACAGATACGCAGTATTTT. Translated: CASSPTTSGGTDTQYF.

V is TRBV11-3 and J is TRBJ1-1; 9 bases agree with TRBD1. Per the germline V gene, CDR1 is SGHNT and CDR2 is YENEEA. This CDR3 is 17 amino acids long. After removal of 5 bases from V and 2 bases from J, the junction contained 12 bases not matched to a gene. Here the CDR3 reads CASSVGQGRGRNTEAFF. CDR3 DNA sequence: TGTGCCAGCAGCGTCGGACAGGGGAGAGGAAGAAACACTGAAGCTTTCTTT.

This clonotype turned up a few times. The chain has TRBV11-2 and TRBJ2-5; D ambiguous. Deletions cut 0 bases from V and 5 bases from J, with 4 bases between. The germline V gene has CDR1 SGHAT and CDR2 FQNNGV. The length of the CDR3 is 12 residues. The CDR3 region has the DNA TGTGCCAGCAGCTTAGAGTTTGAGACCCAGTACTTC. Encoded protein: CASSLEFETQYF. Full variable domain (outside the CDR3, taken from reference TRBV11-2 and TRBJ2-5): EAGVAQSPRYKIIEKRQSVAFWCNPISGHATLYWYQQILGQGPKLLIQFQNNGVVDDSQLPKDRFSAERLKGVDSTLKIQPAKLEDSAVYLCASSLEFETQYFGPGTRLLVL.

This clonotype was seen only a few times. This chain connects TRBV6-5 to TRBJ1-4; D is unclear. Germline V lookup: CDR1 MNHEY, CDR2 SVGAGI. Trimming pared 6 bases from V and 7 bases from J, leaving 18 bases between. The CDR3 runs 15 residues. The CDR3 nucleotides read TGTGCCAGCAGCCCCGGAAATAATTGGGGTGAAAAACTGTTTTTT. Encoded protein: CASSPGNNWGEKLFF.

The CDR3 region is CASSEEPRRTSGKTDTQYF. The CDR3 nucleotides are TGTGCCAGCAGTGAAGAGCCGCGTCGGACTAGCGGGAAAACAGATACGCAGTATTTT. V usage is TRBV6-1 and J usage is TRBJ2-3; 12 bases are shared with TRBD2. The CDR3 length is 19 residues. V was pared by 1 base and J by 3 bases, with 11 bases of the junction left unmatched. Germline CDR1 MNHNS, CDR2 SASEGT.

The chain couples TRBV6-1 to TRBJ1-1; D gene uncertain. CDR1 and CDR2 (germline): MNHNS, SASEGT. The V end lost 3 bases, the J end lost 1 base, and 12 bases lay between the germline ends. The CDR3 runs 15 residues. The CDR3 nucleotides are TGTGCCAGCAGTGATAGGAACAACCCGAACACTGAAGCTTTCTTT. Protein: CASSDRNNPNTEAFF.

The rearrangement uses TRBV15 and TRBJ2-4, with a possible D match to TRBD2 (5 bases). Looked up from germline, CDR1 is LNHNV and CDR2 is YYDKDF (reference sequence). The CDR3 is 15 amino acids. V gave up 0 bases and J gave up 8 bases, with 14 bases separating them. The CDR3 DNA reads TGTGCCACCAGCAGAGATGGAGGACTCCGGGACATTCAGTACTTC. This translates into CATSRDGGLRDIQYF.

The chain has TRBV3-1 and TRBJ2-1; D unclear. Trimming left V 0 bases short and J 0 bases short, with 12 bases between. The CDR3 loop spans 17 amino acids. The germline CDR1 and CDR2 sequences are LGHDT and YNNKEL (reference sequence). The CDR3 reads CASSQDIRDFSYNEQFF. The DNA of the CDR3 is TGTGCCAGCAGCCAAGATATAAGGGATTTCTCCTACAATGAGCAGTTCTTC.

This clonotype appeared many times. CDR3 sequence: CASTSGTGGPNEKLFF. The CDR3 DNA is TGTGCCAGCACCTCCGGGACAGGGGGACCTAATGAAAAACTGTTTTTT. The V gene is TRBV5-6, the J gene TRBJ1-4; TRBD1 matches at 11 bases. This CDR3 spans 16 amino acids. Looked up from germline, CDR1 is SGHDT and CDR2 is YYEEEE. V gave up 6 bases and J gave up 3 bases; unmatched junction bases: 7.

The rearrangement uses TRBV5-1 and TRBJ1-2, with 7 bases identical to TRBD1. This CDR3 comprises 14 residues. Germline CDR1 is SGHRS and CDR2 is YFSETQ. V gave up 3 bases and J gave up 2 bases; unmatched junction bases: 4. The CDR3 loop reads CASSSTGDNYGYTF. In DNA form, the CDR3 reads TGCGCCAGCAGCTCCACAGGGGACAACTATGGCTACACCTTC. Combining the CDR3 with reference TRBV5-1 and TRBJ1-2 gives the whole variable domain KAGVTQTPRYLIKTRGQQVTLSCSPISGHRSVSWYQQTPGQGLQFLFEYFSETQRNKGNFPGRFSGRQFSNSRSEMNVSTLELGDSALYLCASSSTGDNYGYTFGSGTRLTVV.

This clonotype was found a few times. This chain joins TRBV11-2 and TRBJ2-7, with D possibly being TRBD1 (6 bases). The germline CDR1 and CDR2 sequences are SGHAT and FQNNGV. The V end was cut by 3 bases, the J end by 3 bases, with 15 bases between. This CDR3 has 15 residues. The CDR3 protein is CASSFDGQPGYEQYF. As DNA, the CDR3 is TGTGCCAGCAGCTTTGATGGACAGCCGGGCTACGAGCAGTACTTC.

This clonotype was observed a handful of times. CDR3 nucleotide sequence: TGTGCCAGTACCCGTACAGGGATCCAGCCCCAGCATTTT. Residues: CASTRTGIQPQHF. The chain couples TRBV19 to TRBJ1-5, with D possibly TRBD1 on 6 matching bases. The CDR3 loop spans 13 amino acids. V was cut by 7 bases and J by 7 bases, with 14 bases left in between. Germline V gene data show CDR1 as LNHDA and CDR2 as SQIVND (reference sequence).

V usage is TRBV2 and J usage is TRBJ2-3, with 9 bases that match TRBD1. The V and J ends lost 5 bases and 1 base, in that order; junction bases with no gene match: 4. Germline V gene data show CDR1 as SNHLY and CDR2 as FYNNEI. The CDR3 has 15 residues. CDR3 in amino acids: CASSRRQGGTDTQYF. CDR3 in DNA: TGTGCCAGCAGTAGAAGACAGGGGGGCACAGATACGCAGTATTTT.

This clonotype was observed at least ten times. The chain joins TRBV30 to TRBJ1-4; D remains ambiguous. Germline V gene sequence: CDR1 GTSNPN, CDR2 SVGIG (reference sequence). This CDR3 comprises 11 residues. Trimming took 2 bases from V and 8 from J, leaving 6 bases between them. The CDR3 DNA sequence: TGTGCCTGGAGTATCCGCGAAAAACTGTTTTTT. Its protein is CAWSIREKLFF.

The sample holds many counts of this clonotype. The J gene is TRBJ1-6, the V gene TRBV7-2; D gene ambiguous. CDR1 and CDR2 (germline): SGHTA, FQGNSA. The CDR3 is 15 amino acids. V lost 1 base and J lost 8, with 12 bases in between. DNA for the CDR3: TGTGCCAGCAGCTTAGTGGATGCGGTGCATTCACCCCTCCACTTT. As protein: CASSLVDAVHSPLHF.

The rearrangement links TRBV3-1 to TRBJ1-4; weak D call: TRBD1 (6 bases). Trimming took off 4 bases at V and 8 bases at J, with 14 bases between the two ends. This CDR3 contains 14 residues. Per the germline V gene, CDR1 is LGHDT and CDR2 is YNNKEL (reference sequence). CDR3 bases: TGTGCCAGCAGCCCGACCATTACAGGGGAAAAACTGTTTTTT. It specifies CASSPTITGEKLFF.

The chain joins TRBV25-1 to TRBJ1-2, with D hard to call. V gave up 3 bases and J gave up 9 bases, with 11 bases separating them. Germline CDR1 MGHDK, CDR2 SYGVNS. The CDR3 is 12 residues long. The CDR3 loop is CASSDTTASYTF. In DNA, the CDR3 is TGTGCCAGCAGTGACACTACAGCTAGCTACACCTTC.

This clonotype was detected ten times or more. This chain connects TRBV20-1 to TRBJ1-4; a possible D gene is TRBD1 (6 bases). Germline CDR1 reads DFQATT; CDR2 reads SNEGSKA (reference sequence). The CDR3 contains 14 residues. Trimming removed 5 bases at V and 8 bases at J, with 18 bases between. The CDR3 nucleotides are TGCAGTGCTGAGTTGGCAGGGGTTCAGGAAAAACTGTTTTTT. This gives the protein CSAELAGVQEKLFF.

This clonotype has just a few counts. The V and J genes are TRBV5-1 and TRBJ2-7; 9 nucleotides match TRBD1. J was trimmed by 4 bases and V by 4 bases; bases with no gene match: 6. CDR3 size: 14 residues. Germline V CDR1 and CDR2: SGHRS, YFSETQ. The DNA of the CDR3 is TGCGCCAGCAGCCAACAGGGGGCGAGTTACGAGCAGTACTTC. Translation gives CASSQQGASYEQYF. Variable domain in full (rest from reference TRBV5-1 and TRBJ2-7): KAGVTQTPRYLIKTRGQQVTLSCSPISGHRSVSWYQQTPGQGLQFLFEYFSETQRNKGNFPGRFSGRQFSNSRSEMNVSTLELGDSALYLCASSQQGASYEQYFGPGTRLTVT.